The sequence of this T cell receptor beta chain was determined in a study of identical twins. This CDR3 region has 15 residues. The V segment lost 5 bases and the J segment 2 bases; nucleotides outside the gene matches: 8. Germline V gene data show CDR1 as SEHNR and CDR2 as FQNEAQ (reference sequence). Regarding the study as a whole: Whereas memory repertoires showed no such difference, abundant cord blood beta clonotypes carried fewer insertions.

TCRdb reprocessed the 5' RACE reads with MiXCR, giving one entry per CDR3 protein. The sample lists about 720,000 distinct CDR3 sequences, 8.5% to 9.5% occurring once. About this clonotype itself: The antigen remains unidentified.

The same data also contributed to another study, on yellow fever vaccine responses in identical twins.

The V and J genes are TRBV7-9 and TRBJ2-5; 7 nucleotides agree with TRBD1. Source material: PBMCs. The source is a woman between 18 and 29 years old in good health. The CDR3 DNA follows: TGTGCCAGCAGCCTTCGACAGGGACGTCAAGAGACCCAGTACTTC. Translated, it gives CASSLRQGRQETQYF. The full variable domain, its missing parts supplied by reference TRBV7-9 and TRBJ2-5, is DTGVSQNPRHKITKRGQNVTFRCDPISEHNRLYWYRQTLGQGPEFLTYFQNEAQLEKSRLLSDRFSAERPKGSFSTLEIQRTEQGDSAMYLCASSLRQGRQETQYFGPGTRLLVL.